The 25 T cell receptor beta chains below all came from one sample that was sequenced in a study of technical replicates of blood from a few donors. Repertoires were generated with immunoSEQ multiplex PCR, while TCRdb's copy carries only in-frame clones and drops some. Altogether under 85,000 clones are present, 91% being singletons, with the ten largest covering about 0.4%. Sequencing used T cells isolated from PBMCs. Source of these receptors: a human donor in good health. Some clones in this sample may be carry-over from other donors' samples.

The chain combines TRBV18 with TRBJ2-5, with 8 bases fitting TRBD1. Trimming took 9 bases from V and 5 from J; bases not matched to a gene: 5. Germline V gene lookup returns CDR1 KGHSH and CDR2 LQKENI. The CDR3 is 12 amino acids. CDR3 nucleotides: TGTGCCAGTCGTCAGGGGGCTGAGACCCAGTACTTC. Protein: CASRQGAETQYF.

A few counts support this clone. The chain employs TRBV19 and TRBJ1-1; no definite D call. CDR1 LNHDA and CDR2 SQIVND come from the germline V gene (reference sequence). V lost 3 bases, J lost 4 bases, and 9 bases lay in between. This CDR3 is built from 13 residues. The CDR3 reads CASSMRVGTEAFF. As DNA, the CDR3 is TGTGCCAGTAGTATGCGGGTGGGCACTGAAGCTTTCTTT. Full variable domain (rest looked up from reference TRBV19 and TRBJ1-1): DGGITQSPKYLFRKEGQNVTLSCEQNLNHDAMYWYRQDPGQGLRLIYYSQIVNDFQKGDIAEGYSVSREKKESFPLTVTSAQKNPTAFYLCASSMRVGTEAFFGQGTRLTVV.

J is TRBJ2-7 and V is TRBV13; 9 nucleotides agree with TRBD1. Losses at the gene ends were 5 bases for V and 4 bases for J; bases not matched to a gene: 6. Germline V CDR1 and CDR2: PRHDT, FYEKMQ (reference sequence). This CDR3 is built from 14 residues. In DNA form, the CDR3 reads TGTGCCAGCAGCCGGCGGACAGGGGAGTACGAGCAGTACTTC. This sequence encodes CASSRRTGEYEQYF.

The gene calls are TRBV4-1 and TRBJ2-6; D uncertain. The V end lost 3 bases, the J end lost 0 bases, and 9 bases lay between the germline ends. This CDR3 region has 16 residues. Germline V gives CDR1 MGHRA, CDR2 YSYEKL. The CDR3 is CASSQQAPSGANVLTF. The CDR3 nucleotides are TGCGCCAGCAGCCAGCAGGCGCCCTCTGGGGCCAACGTCCTGACTTTC.

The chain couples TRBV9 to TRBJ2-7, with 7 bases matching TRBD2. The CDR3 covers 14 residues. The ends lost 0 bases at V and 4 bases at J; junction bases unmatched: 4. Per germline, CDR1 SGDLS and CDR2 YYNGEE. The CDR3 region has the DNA TGTGCCAGCAGCGTAGCTAGCGGTGGATACGAGCAGTACTTC. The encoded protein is CASSVASGGYEQYF.

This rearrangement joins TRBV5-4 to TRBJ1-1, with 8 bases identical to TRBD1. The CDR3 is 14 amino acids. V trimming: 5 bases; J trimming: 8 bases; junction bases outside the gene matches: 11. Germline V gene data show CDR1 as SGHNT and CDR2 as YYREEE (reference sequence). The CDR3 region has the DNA TGTGCCAGCAGGTCCGGGACAGGTCCCTTGGAAGCTTTCTTT. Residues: CASRSGTGPLEAFF. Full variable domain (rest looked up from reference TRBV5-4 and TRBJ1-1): ETGVTQSPTHLIKTRGQQVTLRCSSQSGHNTVSWYQQALGQGPQFIFQYYREEENGRGNFPPRFSGLQFPNYSSELNVNALELDDSALYLCASRSGTGPLEAFFGQGTRLTVV.

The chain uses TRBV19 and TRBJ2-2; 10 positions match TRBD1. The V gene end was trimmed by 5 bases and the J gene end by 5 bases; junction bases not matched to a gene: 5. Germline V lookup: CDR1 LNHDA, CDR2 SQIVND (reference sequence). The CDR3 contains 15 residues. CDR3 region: CASSPTGGLTGELFF. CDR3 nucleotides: TGTGCCAGTAGTCCGACAGGGGGCTTGACCGGGGAGCTGTTTTTT. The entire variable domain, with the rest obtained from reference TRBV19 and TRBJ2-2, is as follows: DGGITQSPKYLFRKEGQNVTLSCEQNLNHDAMYWYRQDPGQGLRLIYYSQIVNDFQKGDIAEGYSVSREKKESFPLTVTSAQKNPTAFYLCASSPTGGLTGELFFGEGSRLTVL.

The chain's CDR3 is CASSYSIWRNEQFF. The DNA for the CDR3 is TGTGCCAGCAGTTACTCGATTTGGAGGAATGAGCAGTTCTTC. The chain is built from TRBV6-5 and TRBJ2-1, with a possible D match to TRBD2 (5 bases). There are 14 residues in the CDR3. Trimming took 0 bases from V and 7 from J, leaving 10 bases between them. Germline values: CDR1 MNHEY, CDR2 SVGAGI.

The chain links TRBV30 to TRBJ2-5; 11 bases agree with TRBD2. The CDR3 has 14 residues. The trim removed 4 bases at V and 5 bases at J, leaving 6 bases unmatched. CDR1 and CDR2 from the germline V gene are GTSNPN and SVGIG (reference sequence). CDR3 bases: TGTGCCTGGAAGAGACTAGCGGGAACGGAGACCCAGTACTTC. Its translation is CAWKRLAGTETQYF. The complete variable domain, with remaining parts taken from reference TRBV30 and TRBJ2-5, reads SQTIHQWPATLVQPVGSPLSLECTVEGTSNPNLYWYRQAAGRGLQLLFYSVGIGQISSEVPQNLSASRPQDRQFILSSKKLLLSDSGFYLCAWKRLAGTETQYFGPGTRLLVL.

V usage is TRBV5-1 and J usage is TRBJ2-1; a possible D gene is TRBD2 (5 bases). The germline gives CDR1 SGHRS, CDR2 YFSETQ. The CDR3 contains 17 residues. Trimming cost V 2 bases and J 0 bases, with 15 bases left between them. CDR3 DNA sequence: TGCGCCAGCAGCTTCGGCACGGGATCGGGCTCCTACAATGAGCAGTTCTTC. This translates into CASSFGTGSGSYNEQFF. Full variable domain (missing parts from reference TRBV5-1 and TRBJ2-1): KAGVTQTPRYLIKTRGQQVTLSCSPISGHRSVSWYQQTPGQGLQFLFEYFSETQRNKGNFPGRFSGRQFSNSRSEMNVSTLELGDSALYLCASSFGTGSGSYNEQFFGPGTRLTVL.

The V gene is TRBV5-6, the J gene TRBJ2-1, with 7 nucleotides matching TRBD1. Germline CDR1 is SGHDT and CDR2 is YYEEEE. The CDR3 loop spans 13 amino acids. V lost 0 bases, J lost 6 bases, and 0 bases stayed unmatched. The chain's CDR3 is CASSLAGGNEQFF. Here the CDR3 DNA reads TGTGCCAGCAGCTTGGCAGGGGGCAATGAGCAGTTCTTC.

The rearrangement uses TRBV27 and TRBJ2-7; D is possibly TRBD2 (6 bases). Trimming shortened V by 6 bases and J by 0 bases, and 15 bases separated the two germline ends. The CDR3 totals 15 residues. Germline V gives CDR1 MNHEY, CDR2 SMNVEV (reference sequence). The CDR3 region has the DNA TGTGCCAGCAGCCCTACTAGCTCGAGCTCCTACGAGCAGTACTTC. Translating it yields CASSPTSSSSYEQYF.

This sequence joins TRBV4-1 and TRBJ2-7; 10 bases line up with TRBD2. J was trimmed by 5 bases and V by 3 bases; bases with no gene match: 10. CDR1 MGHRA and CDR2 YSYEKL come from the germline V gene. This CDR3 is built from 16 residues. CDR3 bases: TGCGCCAGCAGCCAGAAAAATCTAGCGGGAGTAGACGAGCAGTACTTC. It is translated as CASSQKNLAGVDEQYF.

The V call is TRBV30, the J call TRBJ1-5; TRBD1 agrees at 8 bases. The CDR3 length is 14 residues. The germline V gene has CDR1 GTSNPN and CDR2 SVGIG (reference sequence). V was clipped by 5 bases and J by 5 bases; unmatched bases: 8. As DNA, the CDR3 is TGTGCCTGGTCCCTTACAGGGGGGTATCAGCCCCAGCATTTT. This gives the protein CAWSLTGGYQPQHF. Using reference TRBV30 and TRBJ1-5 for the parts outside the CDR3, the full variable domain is SQTIHQWPATLVQPVGSPLSLECTVEGTSNPNLYWYRQAAGRGLQLLFYSVGIGQISSEVPQNLSASRPQDRQFILSSKKLLLSDSGFYLCAWSLTGGYQPQHFGDGTRLSIL.

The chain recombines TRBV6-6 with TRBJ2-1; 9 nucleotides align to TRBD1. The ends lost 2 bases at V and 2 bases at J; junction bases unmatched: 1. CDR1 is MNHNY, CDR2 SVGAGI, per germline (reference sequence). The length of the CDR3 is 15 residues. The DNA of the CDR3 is TGTGCCAGCAGTTACGGACAGGGGCCCTACAATGAGCAGTTCTTC. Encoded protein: CASSYGQGPYNEQFF.

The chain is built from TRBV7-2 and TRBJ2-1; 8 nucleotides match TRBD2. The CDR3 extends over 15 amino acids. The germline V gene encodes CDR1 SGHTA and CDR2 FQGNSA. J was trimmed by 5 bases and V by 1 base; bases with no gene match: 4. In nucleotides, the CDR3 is TGTGCCAGCAGCTTAGTGCTAGCGGGCAACAATGAGCAGTTCTTC. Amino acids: CASSLVLAGNNEQFF.

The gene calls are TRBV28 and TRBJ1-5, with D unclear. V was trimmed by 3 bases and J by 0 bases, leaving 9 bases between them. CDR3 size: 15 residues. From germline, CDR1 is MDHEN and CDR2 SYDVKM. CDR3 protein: CASSLLQISNQPQHF. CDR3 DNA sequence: TGTGCCAGCAGTTTGTTGCAGATTAGCAATCAGCCCCAGCATTTT.

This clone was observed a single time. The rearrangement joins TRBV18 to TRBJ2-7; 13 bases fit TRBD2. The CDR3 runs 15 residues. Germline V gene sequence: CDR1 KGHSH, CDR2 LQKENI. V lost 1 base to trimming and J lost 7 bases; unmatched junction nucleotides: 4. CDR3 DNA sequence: TGTGCCAGCTCACCACGGACTAGCGGGAGTGAGGAGCAGTACTTC. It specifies CASSPRTSGSEEQYF.

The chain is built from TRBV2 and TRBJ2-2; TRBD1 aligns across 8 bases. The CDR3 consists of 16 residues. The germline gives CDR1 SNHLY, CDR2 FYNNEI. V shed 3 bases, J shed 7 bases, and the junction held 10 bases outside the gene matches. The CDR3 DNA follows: TGTGCCAGCAGTGAGGGCGGGACAGGTTTGAGCGGGGAGCTGTTTTTT. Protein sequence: CASSEGGTGLSGELFF. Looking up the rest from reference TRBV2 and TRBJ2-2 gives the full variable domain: EPEVTQTPSHQVTQMGQEVILRCVPISNHLYFYWYRQILGQKVEFLVSFYNNEISEKSEIFDDQFSVERPDGSNFTLKIRSTKLEDSAMYFCASSEGGTGLSGELFFGEGSRLTVL.

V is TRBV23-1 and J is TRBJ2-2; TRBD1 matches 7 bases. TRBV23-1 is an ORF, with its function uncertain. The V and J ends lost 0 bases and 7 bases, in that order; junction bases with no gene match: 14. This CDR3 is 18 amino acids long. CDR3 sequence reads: CASSQSYGTDRESGELFF. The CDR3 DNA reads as TGCGCCAGCAGTCAATCTTATGGGACCGACAGGGAAAGCGGGGAGCTGTTTTTT.

CDR3 sequence: CASSLIAGGRTDTQYF. CDR3 bases: TGCGCCAGCAGCCTTATCGCAGGGGGCCGCACAGATACGCAGTATTTT. The chain carries TRBV4-1 and TRBJ2-3, with 8 bases matching TRBD1. The germline V gene encodes CDR1 MGHRA and CDR2 YSYEKL. The CDR3 totals 16 residues. V trimming: 4 bases; J trimming: 1 base; junction bases outside the gene matches: 7.

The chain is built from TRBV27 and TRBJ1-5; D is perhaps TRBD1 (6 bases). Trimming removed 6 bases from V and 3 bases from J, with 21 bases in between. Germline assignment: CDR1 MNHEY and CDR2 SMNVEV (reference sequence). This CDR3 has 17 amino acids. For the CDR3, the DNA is TGTGCCAGCAGCGTATTTGGCACCGGACAGCTCAATCAGCCCCAGCATTTT. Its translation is CASSVFGTGQLNQPQHF.

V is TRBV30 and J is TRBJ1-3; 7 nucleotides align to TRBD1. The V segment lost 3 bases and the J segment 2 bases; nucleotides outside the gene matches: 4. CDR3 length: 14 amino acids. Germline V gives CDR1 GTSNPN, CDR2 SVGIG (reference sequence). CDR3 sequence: CAWRPGTAGNTIYF. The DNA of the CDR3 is TGTGCCTGGAGACCCGGGACAGCTGGAAACACCATATATTTT. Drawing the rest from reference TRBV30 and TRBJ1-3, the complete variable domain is SQTIHQWPATLVQPVGSPLSLECTVEGTSNPNLYWYRQAAGRGLQLLFYSVGIGQISSEVPQNLSASRPQDRQFILSSKKLLLSDSGFYLCAWRPGTAGNTIYFGEGSWLTVV.

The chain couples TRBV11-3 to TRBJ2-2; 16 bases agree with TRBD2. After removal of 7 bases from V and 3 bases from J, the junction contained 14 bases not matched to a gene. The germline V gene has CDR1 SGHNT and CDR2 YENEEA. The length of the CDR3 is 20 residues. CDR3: CASTLFPGLAGGQDTGELFF. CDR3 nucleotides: TGTGCCAGCACCCTATTTCCGGGACTAGCGGGAGGGCAAGACACCGGGGAGCTGTTTTTT.

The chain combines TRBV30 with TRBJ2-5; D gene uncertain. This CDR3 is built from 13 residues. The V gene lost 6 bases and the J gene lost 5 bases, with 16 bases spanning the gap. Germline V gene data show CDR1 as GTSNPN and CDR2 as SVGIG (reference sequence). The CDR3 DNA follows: TGTGCCTGTGAAATGAACCTAGTGGAGACCCAGTACTTC. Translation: CACEMNLVETQYF. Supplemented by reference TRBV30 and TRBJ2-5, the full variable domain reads SQTIHQWPATLVQPVGSPLSLECTVEGTSNPNLYWYRQAAGRGLQLLFYSVGIGQISSEVPQNLSASRPQDRQFILSSKKLLLSDSGFYLCACEMNLVETQYFGPGTRLLVL.